These 11 T cell receptor beta chains share one sample of origin, sequenced in a study of blood T cell repertoires in COVID-19 (TCRdb year 2020). Preparation of the library involved the immunoSEQ multiplex PCR assay. TCRdb stores this immuneACCESS table with in-frame sequences only. Part of the clones is absent; in the studies checked, under half of the shortfall reflects unresolved V genes, and no reason is known for the rest. This sample comprises more than 200,000 clones, approximately 90% of them detected only once. The top ten clones comprise approximately 4.2% of the sample. The sample taken for sequencing was PBMCs or T cells enriched from blood (not recorded which). The receptors stem from a woman aged 25 to 39 who had recovered from COVID-19.

The J gene is TRBJ1-2, the V gene TRBV4-2; TRBD1 aligns across 9 bases. Germline values: CDR1 LGHNA, CDR2 YNFKEQ. V dropped 6 bases and J dropped 6; count of bases not matched to a gene: 11. The CDR3 consists of 15 residues. CDR3 region: CASRELSGTGNGYTF. Here the CDR3 DNA reads TGTGCCAGCAGGGAGCTATCCGGGACAGGGAATGGCTACACCTTC.

The V call is TRBV18, the J call TRBJ1-3; D unresolved. Germline V gene sequence: CDR1 KGHSH, CDR2 LQKENI. V lost 3 bases, J lost 0 bases, and 15 bases lay in between. This CDR3 has 17 residues. For the CDR3, the DNA is TGTGCCAGCTCACCCCCGAGTTTACAGCTCTCTGGAAACACCATATATTTT. Translation: CASSPPSLQLSGNTIYF.

This clone was counted once. This chain links TRBV7-2 with TRBJ2-5; 7 positions match TRBD1. Germline V CDR1 and CDR2: SGHTA, FQGNSA. V lost 5 bases, J lost 2 bases, and 11 bases stayed unmatched. The CDR3 loop spans 16 amino acids. The CDR3 DNA reads as TGTGCCAGCAGCCAGCCTTTTGGGACAGCTCAAGAGACCCAGTACTTC. Its protein product is CASSQPFGTAQETQYF.

CDR3 sequence reads: CASSLVPDEQYF. The CDR3 nucleotides are TGTGCCAGCAGCTTAGTCCCGGACGAGCAGTACTTC. The V gene is TRBV11-3, the J gene TRBJ2-7; D call uncertain. The CDR3 loop spans 12 amino acids. Trimming pared 1 base from V and 5 bases from J, leaving 6 bases between. Germline assignment: CDR1 SGHNT and CDR2 YENEEA. Variable domain in full (rest from reference TRBV11-3 and TRBJ2-7): EAGVVQSPRYKIIEKKQPVAFWCNPISGHNTLYWYLQNLGQGPELLIRYENEEAVDDSQLPKDRFSAERLKGVDSTLKIQPAELGDSAVYLCASSLVPDEQYFGPGTRLTVT.

This chain joins TRBV11-2 and TRBJ1-5, with D unresolved. Looked up from germline, CDR1 is SGHAT and CDR2 is FQNNGV. This CDR3 has 15 amino acids. Trimming stripped 0 bases from V and 5 bases from J, with 11 bases between. CDR3 residues: CASSLDNQDYQPQHF. The CDR3 DNA sequence: TGTGCCAGCAGCTTAGATAATCAGGATTATCAGCCCCAGCATTTT.

The sample holds a few counts of this clone. CDR3 DNA sequence: TGTGCCAGCAAGCCGGACAGGGGGAACACTGAAGCTTTCTTT. Amino acids: CASKPDRGNTEAFF. The chain employs TRBV2 and TRBJ1-1; 9 bases agree with TRBD1. Germline CDR1 reads SNHLY; CDR2 reads FYNNEI. This CDR3 spans 14 amino acids. Germline trimming cut 7 bases from V and 1 base from J; bases unmatched to any gene: 4.

The rearrangement links TRBV4-3 to TRBJ2-7; TRBD2 agrees at 10 bases. CDR1 is LGHNA, CDR2 YSLEER, per germline. The V and J ends lost 0 bases and 0 bases, in that order; junction bases with no gene match: 2. The CDR3 consists of 16 residues. In DNA, the CDR3 is TGCGCCAGCAGCCAAGACCGACTAGCGGGCTCCTACGAGCAGTACTTC. Protein sequence: CASSQDRLAGSYEQYF.

The chain uses TRBV30 and TRBJ1-2; D is uncertain. Trimming cost V 6 bases and J 8 bases, with 22 bases left between them. Germline-derived CDR1 and CDR2 are GTSNPN and SVGIG (reference sequence). The CDR3 spans 14 residues. CDR3 sequence: CACPREAWSFGYTF. In nucleotides, the CDR3 is TGTGCCTGTCCCCGCGAGGCATGGAGTTTCGGCTACACCTTC.

The chain combines TRBV6-2 or TRBV6-3 with TRBJ1-5; the match to TRBD1 covers 10 bases. The germline CDR1 and CDR2 sequences are MNHEY and SVGEGT. Unmatched junction bases numbered 11, after V lost 6 bases and J lost 9 bases. The CDR3 contains 15 residues. CDR3 in amino acids: CASSPGTGELRPQHF. The CDR3, as DNA: TGTGCCAGCAGCCCAGGGACAGGGGAACTTCGGCCCCAGCATTTT.

The chain joins TRBV11-2 to TRBJ2-3; no clear D gene. V was clipped by 1 base and J by 2 bases, with 7 bases between them. The CDR3 runs to 14 residues. Germline CDR1 is SGHAT and CDR2 is FQNNGV. The CDR3 region has the DNA TGTGCCAGCAGCTTAGGGGCCTACACAGATACGCAGTATTTT. It yields the protein CASSLGAYTDTQYF.

The V and J genes are TRBV29-1 and TRBJ1-2; tentative D call: TRBD1 (5 bases). The V and J ends lost 3 bases and 0 bases respectively, with 17 bases between them. The CDR3 sequence is 16 residues long. The germline V gene has CDR1 SQVTM and CDR2 ANQGSEA. The CDR3 spells CSVDNRGSSSNYGYTF. The CDR3 DNA is TGCAGCGTTGATAATAGGGGCAGCTCCTCTAACTATGGCTACACCTTC.